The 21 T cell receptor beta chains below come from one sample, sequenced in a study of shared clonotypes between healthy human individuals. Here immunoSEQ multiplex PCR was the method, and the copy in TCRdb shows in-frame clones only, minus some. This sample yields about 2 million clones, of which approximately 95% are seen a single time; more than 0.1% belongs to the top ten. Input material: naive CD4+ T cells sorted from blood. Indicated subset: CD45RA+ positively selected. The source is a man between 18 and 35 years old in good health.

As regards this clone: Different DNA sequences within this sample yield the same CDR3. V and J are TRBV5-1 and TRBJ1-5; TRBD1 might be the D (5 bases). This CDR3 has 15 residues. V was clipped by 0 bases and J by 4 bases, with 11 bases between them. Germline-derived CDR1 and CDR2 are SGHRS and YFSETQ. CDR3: CASSLDQGGNQPQHF. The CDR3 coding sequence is TGCGCCAGCAGCTTGGATCAGGGCGGTAATCAGCCCCAGCATTTT.

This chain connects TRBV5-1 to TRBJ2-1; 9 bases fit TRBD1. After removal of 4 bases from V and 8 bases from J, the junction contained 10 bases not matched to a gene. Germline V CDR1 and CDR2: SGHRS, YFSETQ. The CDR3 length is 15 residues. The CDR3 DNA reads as TGCGCCAGCAGCCTCGGGACAGGGCTTGGGGATGAGCAGTTCTTC. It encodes CASSLGTGLGDEQFF. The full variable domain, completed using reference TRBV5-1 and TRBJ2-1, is KAGVTQTPRYLIKTRGQQVTLSCSPISGHRSVSWYQQTPGQGLQFLFEYFSETQRNKGNFPGRFSGRQFSNSRSEMNVSTLELGDSALYLCASSLGTGLGDEQFFGPGTRLTVL.

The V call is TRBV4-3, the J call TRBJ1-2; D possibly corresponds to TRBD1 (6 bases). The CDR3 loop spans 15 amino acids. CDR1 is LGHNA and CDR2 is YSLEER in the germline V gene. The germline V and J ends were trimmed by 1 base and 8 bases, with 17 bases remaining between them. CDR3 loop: CASSQGRQGFHGYTF. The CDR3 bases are TGCGCCAGCAGCCAAGGTCGGCAGGGGTTTCACGGCTACACCTTC.

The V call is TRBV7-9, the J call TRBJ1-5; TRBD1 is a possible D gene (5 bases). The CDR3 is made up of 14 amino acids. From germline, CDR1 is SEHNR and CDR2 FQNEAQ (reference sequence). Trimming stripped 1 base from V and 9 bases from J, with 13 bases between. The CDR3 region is CASSLVGEGMPQHF. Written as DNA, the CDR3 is TGTGCCAGCAGCTTAGTAGGGGAGGGGATGCCCCAGCATTTT.

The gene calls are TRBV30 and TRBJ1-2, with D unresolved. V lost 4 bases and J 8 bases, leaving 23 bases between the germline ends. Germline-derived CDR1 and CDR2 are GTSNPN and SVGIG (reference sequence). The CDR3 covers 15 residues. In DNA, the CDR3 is TGTGCCTGGATTTCCCAGCCCCTGGGATTGCGGGGCTACACCTTC. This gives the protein CAWISQPLGLRGYTF.

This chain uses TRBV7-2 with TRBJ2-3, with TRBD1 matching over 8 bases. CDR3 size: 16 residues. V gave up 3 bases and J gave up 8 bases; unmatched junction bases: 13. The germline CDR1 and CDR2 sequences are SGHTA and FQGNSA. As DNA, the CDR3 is TGTGCCAGCAGCTTTTCACAGGGGGGCTCAAAGATTACGCAGTATTTT. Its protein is CASSFSQGGSKITQYF.

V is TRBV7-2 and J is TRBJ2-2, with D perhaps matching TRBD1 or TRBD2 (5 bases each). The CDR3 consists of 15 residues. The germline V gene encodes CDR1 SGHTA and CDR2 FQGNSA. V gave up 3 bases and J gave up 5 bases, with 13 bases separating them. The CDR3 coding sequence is TGTGCCAGCAGCTTCCGGGGCCGACTTACCGGGGAGCTGTTTTTT. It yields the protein CASSFRGRLTGELFF.

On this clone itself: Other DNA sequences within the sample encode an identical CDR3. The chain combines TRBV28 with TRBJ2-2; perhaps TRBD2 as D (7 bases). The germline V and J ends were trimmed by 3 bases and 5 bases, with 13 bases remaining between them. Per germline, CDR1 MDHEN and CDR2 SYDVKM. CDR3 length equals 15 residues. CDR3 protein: CASSLAGAGTGELFF. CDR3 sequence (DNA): TGTGCCAGCAGTTTGGCGGGGGCTGGAACCGGGGAGCTGTTTTTT. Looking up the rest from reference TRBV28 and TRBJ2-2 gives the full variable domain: DVKVTQSSRYLVKRTGEKVFLECVQDMDHENMFWYRQDPGLGLRLIYFSYDVKMKEKGDIPEGYSVSREKKERFSLILESASTNQTSMYLCASSLAGAGTGELFFGEGSRLTVL.

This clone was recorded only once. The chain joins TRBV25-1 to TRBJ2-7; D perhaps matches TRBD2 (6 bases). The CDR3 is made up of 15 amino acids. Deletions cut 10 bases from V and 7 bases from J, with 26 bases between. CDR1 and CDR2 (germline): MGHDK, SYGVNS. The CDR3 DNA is TGTGCCACCCTAGTGGGGGGACCAGATAACCCAGAGCAGTACTTC. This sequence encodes CATLVGGPDNPEQYF.

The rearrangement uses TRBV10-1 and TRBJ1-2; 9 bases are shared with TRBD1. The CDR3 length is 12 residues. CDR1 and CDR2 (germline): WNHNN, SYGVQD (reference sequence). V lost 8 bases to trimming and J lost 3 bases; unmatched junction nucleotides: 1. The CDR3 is CASGDRDYGYTF. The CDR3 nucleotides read TGCGCCAGCGGGGACAGGGACTATGGCTACACCTTC.

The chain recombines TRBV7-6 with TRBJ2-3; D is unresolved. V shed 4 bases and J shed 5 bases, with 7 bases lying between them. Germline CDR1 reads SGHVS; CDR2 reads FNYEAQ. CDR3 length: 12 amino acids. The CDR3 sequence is CASSSILDTQYF. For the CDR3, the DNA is TGTGCCAGCAGCTCAATTCTAGATACGCAGTATTTT.

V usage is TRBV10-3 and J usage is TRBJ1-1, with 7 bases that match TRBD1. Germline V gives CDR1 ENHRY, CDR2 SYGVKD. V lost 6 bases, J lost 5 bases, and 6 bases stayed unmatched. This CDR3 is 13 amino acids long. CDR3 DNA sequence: TGTGCCATCAGAGAAGGGACAGTTACTGAAGCTTTCTTT. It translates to CAIREGTVTEAFF.

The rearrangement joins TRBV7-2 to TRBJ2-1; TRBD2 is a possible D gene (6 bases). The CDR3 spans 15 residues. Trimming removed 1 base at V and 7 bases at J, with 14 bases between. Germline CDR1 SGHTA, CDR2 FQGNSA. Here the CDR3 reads CASSLGGAAGNEQFF. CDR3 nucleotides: TGTGCCAGCAGCTTAGGAGGGGCCGCGGGGAATGAGCAGTTCTTC.

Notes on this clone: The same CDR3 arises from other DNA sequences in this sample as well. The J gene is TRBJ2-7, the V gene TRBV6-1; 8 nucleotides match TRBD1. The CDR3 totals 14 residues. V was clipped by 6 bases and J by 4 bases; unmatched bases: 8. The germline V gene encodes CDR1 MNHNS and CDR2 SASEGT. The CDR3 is CASRAGTGIYEQYF. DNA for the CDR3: TGTGCCAGCAGAGCCGGGACAGGAATATACGAGCAGTACTTC.

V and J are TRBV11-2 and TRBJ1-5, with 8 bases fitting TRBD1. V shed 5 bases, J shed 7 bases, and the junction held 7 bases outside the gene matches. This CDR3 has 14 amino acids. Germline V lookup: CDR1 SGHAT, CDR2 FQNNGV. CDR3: CASSAGQGGQPQHF. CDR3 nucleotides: TGTGCCAGCAGCGCCGGACAGGGAGGGCAGCCCCAGCATTTT.

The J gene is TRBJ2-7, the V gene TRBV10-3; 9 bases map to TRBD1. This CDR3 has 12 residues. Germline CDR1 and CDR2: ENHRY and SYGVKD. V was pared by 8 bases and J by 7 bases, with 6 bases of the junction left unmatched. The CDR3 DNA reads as TGTGCCATCTGGGCGGGACAGGGTGAGCAGTACTTC. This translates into CAIWAGQGEQYF.

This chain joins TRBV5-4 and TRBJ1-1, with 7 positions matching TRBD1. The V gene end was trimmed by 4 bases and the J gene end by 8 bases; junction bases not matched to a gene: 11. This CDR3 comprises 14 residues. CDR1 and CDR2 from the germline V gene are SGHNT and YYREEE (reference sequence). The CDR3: CASSRNVQGTEAFF. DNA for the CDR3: TGTGCCAGCAGCCGAAACGTACAGGGGACCGAAGCTTTCTTT.

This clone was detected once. CDR3 sequence (DNA): TGTGCCAGCACCCACCCAGGGGTCGGCAATCAGCCCCAGCATTTT. It codes for CASTHPGVGNQPQHF. The chain combines TRBV28 with TRBJ1-5, with D perhaps matching TRBD1 (6 bases). The ends were cut back, 7 bases at V and 2 bases at J, with 15 bases in the middle. CDR1 is MDHEN, CDR2 SYDVKM, per germline. The CDR3 is 15 residues long.

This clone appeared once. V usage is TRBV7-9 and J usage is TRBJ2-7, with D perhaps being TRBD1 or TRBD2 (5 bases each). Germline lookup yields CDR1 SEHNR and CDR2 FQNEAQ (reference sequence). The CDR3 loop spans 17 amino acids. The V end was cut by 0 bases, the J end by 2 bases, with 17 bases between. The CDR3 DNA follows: TGTGCCAGCAGCTTAGCATGGGACGGAAAGTCAGCCTACGAGCAGTACTTC. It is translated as CASSLAWDGKSAYEQYF.

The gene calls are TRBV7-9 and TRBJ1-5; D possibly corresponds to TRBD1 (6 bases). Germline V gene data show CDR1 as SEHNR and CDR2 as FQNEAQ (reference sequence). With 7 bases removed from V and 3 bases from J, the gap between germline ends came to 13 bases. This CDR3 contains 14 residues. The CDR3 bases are TGTGCCAGCAACACCGGACAGCCCAATCAGCCCCAGCATTTT. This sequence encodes CASNTGQPNQPQHF. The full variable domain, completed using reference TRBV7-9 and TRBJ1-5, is DTGVSQNPRHKITKRGQNVTFRCDPISEHNRLYWYRQTLGQGPEFLTYFQNEAQLEKSRLLSDRFSAERPKGSFSTLEIQRTEQGDSAMYLCASNTGQPNQPQHFGDGTRLSIL.

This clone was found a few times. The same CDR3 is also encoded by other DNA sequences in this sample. The CDR3 is CASSLDGMNTEAFF. In nucleotides, the CDR3 is TGCGCCAGCAGCTTGGACGGCATGAACACTGAAGCTTTCTTT. The rearrangement links TRBV5-1 to TRBJ1-1, with D hard to call. The CDR3 is made up of 14 amino acids. Trimming pared 0 bases from V and 0 bases from J, leaving 6 bases between. Germline assignment: CDR1 SGHRS and CDR2 YFSETQ.